This TCR beta chain was observed in a study of beta chain features in type 1 diabetes. Whole-study results and caveats: Insertions were fewer and deletions more numerous at VDJ junctions in type 1 diabetes patients. The question left open here concerned HLA type influencing TCRB rearrangement.

Every donor provided one heparinised blood draw, which averaged about 110 mL. It was via CD45RO/CCR7/CD25/CD127/CD95/CD27 that CD4+ naive, central memory, regulatory and stem cell-like memory cells were sorted. With respect to this clone: Its specificity is not known.

The CDR3 has 16 residues. Trimming took 2 bases from V and 3 from J, leaving 16 bases between them. Germline CDR1 LGHNA, CDR2 YNFKEQ. What was sequenced were expressed TCRB transcripts, since all of the isolated RNA had been reverse transcribed. Only in-frame clones appear in the TCRdb table, and some are missing; sequencing was by immunoSEQ multiplex PCR. The sample includes around 150,000 clones, 6.9% of them seen just once. The sample taken for sequencing was central memory CD4+ T cells from blood. This chain connects TRBV4-2 to TRBJ1-2; the D is unclear. This clonotype originated in a woman younger than 45 in good health. CDR3 sequence: CASSQPPPRTDYGYTF. The DNA for the CDR3 is TGTGCCAGCAGCCAACCCCCGCCGCGGACTGACTATGGCTACACCTTC.